The clone carrying this TCR beta chain was detected many times. Its antigen is unidentified. This CDR3 spans 17 amino acids. The V gene end was trimmed by 5 bases and the J gene end by 0 bases; junction bases not matched to a gene: 13. MiXCR, applied by TCRdb to the reads, yields one record per CDR3 protein. The repertoire has approximately 500,000 distinct CDR3 sequences, approximately 15% of them found once; the top ten carry approximately 24%. This sample was taken from a study of T cell repertoires in cytomegalovirus infection. Study details: CMV infection together with matching HLA type was indicated by public TCR beta signatures. Points from the study as a whole: Totalled public TCR beta family frequency picked out people who carried CMV plus the relevant HLA. Clonotypes of TCR beta that were HLA-C-restricted and CMV-specific dominated the ex vivo response.

V gene TRBV12-3 or TRBV12-4 combines with J gene TRBJ2-7; 7 bases fit TRBD1. This TCR came from a human donor in good health (CMV status not recorded). Some clones in this sample may be carry-over from other donors' samples. Specimen: CD8+ T cells from PBMCs. CDR3 bases: TGTGCCAGCAGTCAAGGACAGACAGGGAGAAGCTCCTACGAGCAGTACTTC. As protein: CASSQGQTGRSSYEQYF.